This T cell receptor beta chain was captured by sequencing in a study of shared clonotypes between healthy human individuals. Whole-study findings and limits: Rarefaction curves obtained for sorted subsets showed sequencing incomplete despite large depth.

Comment on this clone: Its matching antigen is unknown.

The CDR3 consists of 14 residues. CDR1 is MDHEN, CDR2 SYDVKM, per germline. Every subset's genomic DNA went evenly onto several immunoSEQ plates. The repertoire was sequenced with immunoSEQ multiplex PCR; TCRdb's copy has only in-frame clones and lacks some. The top ten hold about 0.52% of the sample, which has approximately 1.1 million clones, approximately 78% seen once. Sample: memory CD4+ T cells from PBMCs. Subset meaning: CD45RA-negative fraction. The sequence derives from a man between 18 and 35 years old in good health. Some clones in this sample may be carry-over from other donors' samples. The chain couples TRBV28 to TRBJ2-2; D is perhaps TRBD1 or TRBD2 (5 bases each). CDR3 coding DNA: TGTGTTTCATGTAGGGACCGCACCACCGGGGAGCTGTTTTTT. This sequence encodes CVSCRDRTTGELFF.